The rows below give T cell receptor beta chains drawn from one sample of a study of graft-versus-host responses after intestinal transplantation. The method was immunoSEQ multiplex PCR; TCRdb's version includes in-frame clones alone and lacks a portion of them. The sample lists 21,000 or so clones; approximately 92% were seen once. Sequenced here: PBMCs, sampled about 9 months after intestinal transplant. These receptors were taken from a human patient who received an intestinal transplant, so some T cells may come from the graft donor. CDR3s include the opening cysteine and the closing phenylalanine or tryptophan. Each record gives: V gene, clone size, D gene, J gene, CDR3 protein, CDR3 DNA. A D gene is named only where the DNA matches it firmly. The listing skips clone size in some rows; elsewhere it reads once, few, many or a size class.

TRBV19	.	.	TRBJ2-7	CASSTRDSYEQYF	TGTGCCAGTAGTACCCGGGACTCCTACGAGCAGTACTTC
TRBV6-5	.	.	TRBJ1-4	CASSYGVELFF	TGTGCCAGCAGTTACGGAGTCGAACTGTTTTTT
TRBV10-2	.	TRBD2	TRBJ2-1	CASTSGRDEQFF	TGCGCCAGCACTAGCGGGAGAGATGAGCAGTTCTTC
TRBV6-6	.	.	TRBJ1-1	CASSWNRNTEAFF	TGTGCCAGCAGTTGGAACAGGAACACTGAAGCTTTCTTT
TRBV6-5	.	.	TRBJ1-1	CASSYKLMNTEAFF	TGTGCCAGCAGTTACAAGCTCATGAACACTGAAGCTTTCTTT
TRBV6-4	.	.	TRBJ1-5	CASSLDSNQPQHF	TGTGCCAGCTCGTTGGACAGCAATCAGCCCCAGCATTTT
TRBV6-5	.	TRBD1	TRBJ2-5	CASRPTRGGPRYF	TGTGCCAGCAGACCCACCAGAGGGGGCCCCCGGTACTTC
TRBV28	.	TRBD1	TRBJ2-7	CASSYPSLDRGNEQYF	TGTGCCAGCAGCTATCCCTCTTTAGACAGGGGGAACGAGCAGTACTTC
TRBV2	.	TRBD1	TRBJ2-5	CASSELGTGEETQYF	TGTGCCAGCAGTGAATTAGGGACAGGGGAAGAGACCCAGTACTTC
TRBV7-9	.	.	TRBJ2-7	CASSFDNPYEQYF	TGTGCCAGCAGCTTCGATAACCCCTACGAGCAGTACTTC
TRBV7-9	.	.	TRBJ2-3	CASSLVIGTDTQYF	TGTGCCAGCAGCTTAGTCATTGGCACAGATACGCAGTATTTT
TRBV5-6	.	.	TRBJ2-1	CASRDLSGGEQFF	TGTGCCAGCAGGGACCTCTCGGGTGGTGAGCAGTTCTTC
TRBV6-1	.	TRBD1	TRBJ2-4	CASRDRAKNIQYF	TGTGCCAGCAGGGACAGGGCCAAAAACATTCAGTACTTC
TRBV6-1	.	.	TRBJ1-5	CASSEITGLDPQHF	TGTGCCAGCAGTGAAATTACAGGGTTAGATCCCCAGCATTTT
TRBV14	.	TRBD2	TRBJ2-3	CASSQPGLAGVGTDTQYF	TGTGCCAGCAGCCAACCAGGACTAGCGGGAGTTGGGACAGATACGCAGTATTTT
TRBV9	.	TRBD1	TRBJ2-1	CASSVGQGLGNEQFF	TGTGCCAGCAGCGTAGGACAGGGGTTAGGCAATGAGCAGTTCTTC
TRBV7-9	.	.	TRBJ1-3	CASSLVIGAGDSGNTIYF	TGTGCCAGCAGCTTAGTAATAGGGGCGGGGGACTCTGGAAACACCATATATTTT
TRBV7-8	.	TRBD2	TRBJ2-7	CASSSTSGRAARSSYEQYF	TGTGCCAGCAGCTCCACTAGCGGGAGGGCCGCCCGCAGCTCCTACGAGCAGTACTTC
TRBV27	.	.	TRBJ1-1	CASSFFGAGDTEAFF	TGTGCCAGCAGTTTTTTCGGGGCAGGGGACACTGAAGCTTTCTTT
TRBV7-9	.	TRBD1	TRBJ2-6	CASSNSGGSGANVLTF	TGTGCCAGCAGTAATTCAGGGGGCTCTGGGGCCAACGTCCTGACTTTC
TRBV5-4	.	TRBD2	TRBJ2-1	CASSYPTSGRAYSSYNEQFF	TGTGCCAGCAGCTACCCGACTAGCGGGAGGGCCTACAGCTCCTACAATGAGCAGTTCTTC
TRBV5-6	.	TRBD1	TRBJ2-7	CASSLGTVYYEQYF	TGTGCCAGCAGCTTAGGGACAGTGTACTACGAGCAGTACTTC
TRBV19	.	.	TRBJ1-2	CASSIDDDRPNYGYTF	TGTGCCAGTAGTATAGACGACGACAGGCCAAACTATGGCTACACCTTC
TRBV7-9	.	TRBD2	TRBJ2-1	CASSLGLGTYNEQFF	TGTGCCAGCAGCTTGGGACTAGGGACCTACAATGAGCAGTTCTTC
TRBV27	.	.	TRBJ2-7	CASSLNRVEHEQYF	TGTGCCAGCAGTTTAAACAGGGTTGAGCACGAGCAGTACTTC
TRBV12-5	.	TRBD2	TRBJ2-5	CASSLLGGGQETQYF	TGTGCTAGTTCCTTACTAGGCGGGGGCCAAGAGACCCAGTACTTC
TRBV27	.	TRBD1	TRBJ2-2	CASSWDSGNTGELFF	TGTGCCAGCAGTTGGGACAGCGGGAACACCGGGGAGCTGTTTTTT
TRBV9	.	TRBD1	TRBJ1-2	CASSPGEGAAGYTF	TGTGCCAGCAGCCCTGGGGAGGGGGCGGCCGGCTACACCTTC
TRBV7-9	once	TRBD2	TRBJ2-1	CASSLIGLAGENEQFF	TGTGCCAGCAGCTTAATCGGGCTAGCGGGAGAAAATGAGCAGTTCTTC
TRBV27	.	TRBD1	TRBJ1-4	CASSLLRDRNEKLFF	TGTGCCAGCAGTTTATTACGGGACAGGAATGAAAAACTGTTTTTT
TRBV9	.	.	TRBJ2-2	CASSDRDFTGELFF	TGTGCCAGCAGCGACCGGGACTTTACCGGGGAGCTGTTTTTT
TRBV7-6	.	.	TRBJ2-3	CASSLGLRTMSTDTQYF	TGTGCCAGCAGCTTAGGTTTAAGGACCATGAGCACAGATACGCAGTATTTT
TRBV4-1	.	.	TRBJ2-7	CASSQGGVPYEQYF	TGCGCCAGCAGCCAAGGAGGGGTTCCCTACGAGCAGTACTTC
TRBV10-3	.	TRBD1	TRBJ1-5	CAIGEGQGHNQPQHF	TGTGCCATCGGGGAGGGACAGGGGCACAATCAGCCCCAGCATTTT
TRBV28	.	TRBD2	TRBJ2-3	CASSGTSGTSDTQYF	TGTGCCAGCAGTGGGACTAGCGGGACTTCAGATACGCAGTATTTT
TRBV7-7	.	TRBD1	TRBJ2-3	CASSLGGQSTDTQYF	TGTGCCAGCAGCCTAGGGGGACAGAGCACAGATACGCAGTATTTT
TRBV11-2	few	TRBD1	TRBJ2-7	CASSPSITGGYEQYF	TGTGCCAGCAGCCCAAGCATAACAGGGGGCTACGAGCAGTACTTC
TRBV5-8	.	.	TRBJ1-2	CASSFYRDPYGYTF	TGTGCCAGCAGCTTTTACAGGGATCCCTATGGCTACACCTTC
TRBV18	.	.	TRBJ2-1	CASSPDTGFNEQFF	TGTGCCAGCTCACCGGACACAGGGTTCAATGAGCAGTTCTTC
TRBV18	.	TRBD1	TRBJ2-2	CASSPQTGSSPTGELFF	TGTGCCAGCTCACCTCAGACAGGGAGTAGCCCAACCGGGGAGCTGTTTTTT
TRBV7-8	.	TRBD2	TRBJ2-1	CASSKSGSSYNEQFF	TGTGCCAGCAGCAAAAGCGGGAGCTCCTACAATGAGCAGTTCTTC
TRBV13	.	TRBD2	TRBJ2-2	CASSFGTSGSGELFF	TGTGCCAGCAGCTTCGGGACTAGCGGGTCCGGGGAGCTGTTTTTT
TRBV30	.	TRBD1	TRBJ1-5	CAWSVQGQGSPQHF	TGTGCCTGGAGTGTACAGGGACAGGGGAGTCCCCAGCATTTT